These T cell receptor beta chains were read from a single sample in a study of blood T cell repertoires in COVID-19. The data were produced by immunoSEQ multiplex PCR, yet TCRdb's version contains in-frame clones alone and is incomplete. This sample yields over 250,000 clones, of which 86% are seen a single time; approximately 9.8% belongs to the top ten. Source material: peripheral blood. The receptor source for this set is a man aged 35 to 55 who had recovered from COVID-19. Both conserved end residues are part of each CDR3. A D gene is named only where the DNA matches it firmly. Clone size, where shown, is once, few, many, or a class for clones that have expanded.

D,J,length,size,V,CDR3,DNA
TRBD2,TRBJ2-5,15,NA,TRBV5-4,CASSLDSGRAETQYF,TGTGCCAGCAGCTTGGATAGCGGGAGAGCAGAGACCCAGTACTTC
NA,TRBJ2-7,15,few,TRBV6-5,CASSPDRPGSYEQYF,TGTGCCAGCAGCCCCGACAGGCCAGGGTCCTACGAGCAGTACTTC
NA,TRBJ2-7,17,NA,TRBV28,CASNSNRALTTPYEQYF,TGTGCCAGCAATAGCAACAGGGCCCTAACAACTCCCTACGAGCAGTACTTC
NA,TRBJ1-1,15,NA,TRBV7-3,CASSLIRGSNTEAFF,TGTGCCAGCAGCTTAATTAGGGGTTCGAACACTGAAGCTTTCTTT
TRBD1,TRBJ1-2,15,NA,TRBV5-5,CASSRGQGAFYGYTF,TGTGCCAGCAGCCGCGGACAGGGGGCTTTCTATGGCTACACCTTC
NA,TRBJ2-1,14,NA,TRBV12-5,CASGLGLGGNEQFF,TGTGCTAGTGGTTTGGGGCTAGGTGGGAATGAGCAGTTCTTC
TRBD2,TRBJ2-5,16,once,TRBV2,CASSTPREGPGETQYF,TGTGCCAGCAGTACCCCCCGGGAGGGCCCTGGGGAGACCCAGTACTTC
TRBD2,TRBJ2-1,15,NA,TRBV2,CASSTGLADLNEQFF,TGTGCCAGCAGTACTGGACTAGCGGATCTCAATGAGCAGTTCTTC
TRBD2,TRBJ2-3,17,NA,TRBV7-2,CASSLLPGGRNTDTQYF,TGTGCCAGCAGCCTCCTCCCGGGGGGGCGAAACACAGATACGCAGTATTTT
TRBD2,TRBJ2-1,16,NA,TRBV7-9,CASSSPGLAGGNEQFF,TGTGCCAGCAGCTCCCCGGGACTAGCGGGAGGCAATGAGCAGTTCTTC
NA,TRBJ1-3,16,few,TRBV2,CASSGRDPGDGNTIYF,TGTGCCAGCAGTGGGAGGGACCCCGGGGATGGAAACACCATATATTTT
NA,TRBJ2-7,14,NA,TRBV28,CASSPPDGFYEQYF,TGTGCCAGCAGTCCCCCTGACGGGTTCTACGAGCAGTACTTC
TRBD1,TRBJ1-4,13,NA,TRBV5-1,CASSFLGQEKLFF,TGCGCCAGCAGCTTTCTGGGACAGGAAAAACTGTTTTTT
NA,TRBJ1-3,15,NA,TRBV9,CASSPDRFSGNTIYF,TGTGCCAGCAGCCCCGACAGGTTCTCTGGAAACACCATATATTTT
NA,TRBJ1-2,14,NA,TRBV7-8,CASNLGGLNYGYTF,TGTGCCAGCAATTTAGGGGGTCTTAACTATGGCTACACCTTC